One and the same sample provided the 4 T cell receptor beta chains below, sequenced in a study of T cells in Graves' hyperthyroidism and ophthalmopathy. RNA transcripts served as the template for amplifying TCR beta CDR3 regions. Initially, a first-round RT-PCR of the TCR CDR3 employed the HTBI primer set. TCRdb passed the multiplex PCR reads through MiXCR, listing each CDR3 protein once. The profile shows some 300,000 distinct CDR3 sequences, approximately 18% of them singletons. Sequenced: blood. These receptors came from a man aged 45-60 years with Graves' ophthalmopathy.

V gene TRBV3-1 combines with J gene TRBJ2-7; D not certain. V lost 5 bases and J lost 3, with 11 bases in between. Germline V lookup: CDR1 LGHDT, CDR2 YNNKEL (reference sequence). CDR3 size: 13 residues. The CDR3 DNA follows: TGTGCCAGCAGCGGAGTCTGGGGCTACGAGCAGTACTTC. It codes for CASSGVWGYEQYF.

This clonotype is labeled medium-sized. CDR3 coding DNA: TGTGCCAGCAGTGACTCTGGGACATGGGGCACTGAAGCTTTCTTT. Translated, it gives CASSDSGTWGTEAFF. This chain joins TRBV6-4 and TRBJ1-1, with D perhaps matching TRBD1 (6 bases). This CDR3 spans 15 amino acids. V was cut by 0 bases and J by 4 bases, with 12 bases left in between. From germline, CDR1 is MRHNA and CDR2 SNTAGT.

This clonotype occurred a few times. The genes are TRBV10-3 and TRBJ2-5; 13 positions match TRBD2. Germline V CDR1 and CDR2: ENHRY, SYGVKD. The trim removed 11 bases at V and 5 bases at J, leaving 5 bases unmatched. CDR3 size: 13 residues. The CDR3 loop is CAPTSGRVETQYF. The DNA of the CDR3 is TGTGCCCCTACTAGCGGGAGGGTCGAGACCCAGTACTTC.

The genes are TRBV29-1 and TRBJ2-3, with 8 bases aligning to TRBD2. The CDR3 has 12 residues. V shed 6 bases, J shed 11 bases, and the junction held 10 bases outside the gene matches. The V gene's germline CDR1 is SQVTM and CDR2 ANQGSEA. CDR3 sequence reads: CSVSSGLWGQYF. Written as DNA, the CDR3 is TGCAGCGTCTCTAGCGGGCTCTGGGGGCAGTATTTT.